The 23 T cell receptor beta chains below come from one sample, sequenced in a study of blood T cell repertoires in COVID-19. The table came from immunoSEQ multiplex PCR; TCRdb's copy has only in-frame clones and leaves some out. The profile shows around 110,000 clones, approximately 86% of them singletons. Sequenced material: peripheral blood. These receptors were collected from a man between 35 and 55 years old with acute or convalescent COVID-19.

Only a few counts were recorded for this clone. This rearrangement joins TRBV7-6 to TRBJ2-7, with TRBD2 as a possible D gene (5 bases). CDR3 length equals 15 residues. Deletions cut 4 bases from V and 2 bases from J, with 15 bases between. CDR1 SGHVS and CDR2 FNYEAQ come from the germline V gene. CDR3 sequence (DNA): TGTGCCAGCAGCTCCGCCGAGGGCAGCACCTACGAGCAGTACTTC. The encoded protein is CASSSAEGSTYEQYF.

CDR3 sequence reads: CASSQRHGVGHEQYF. CDR3 bases: TGTGCCAGCAGCCAACGACACGGGGTTGGGCACGAGCAGTACTTC. The chain couples TRBV7-3 to TRBJ2-7, with D perhaps matching TRBD2 (5 bases). CDR1 and CDR2 (germline): SGHTA, FQGTGA. Deletions cut 5 bases from V and 5 bases from J, with 19 bases between. The CDR3 totals 15 residues.

This chain uses TRBV6-5 with TRBJ1-6; TRBD1 might be the D (6 bases). Germline-derived CDR1 and CDR2 are MNHEY and SVGAGI. The V and J ends lost 2 bases and 5 bases respectively, with 10 bases between them. The CDR3 spans 15 residues. CDR3 in amino acids: CASSYGQLNNSPLHF. CDR3 in DNA: TGTGCCAGCAGTTACGGACAGCTGAATAATTCACCCCTCCACTTT.

V gene TRBV12-5 combines with J gene TRBJ2-2, with 12 positions matching TRBD2. This CDR3 spans 17 amino acids. The germline CDR1 and CDR2 sequences are LGHNT and FRNRAP. The V gene end was trimmed by 6 bases and the J gene end by 3 bases; junction bases not matched to a gene: 8. The CDR3 is CASGQLAGGTDTGELFF. The CDR3 bases are TGTGCTAGTGGCCAACTAGCGGGAGGTACCGACACCGGGGAGCTGTTTTTT.

This clone was picked up one time. The chain employs TRBV6-2 or TRBV6-3 and TRBJ1-2; 7 bases align to TRBD1. Germline CDR1 and CDR2: MNHEY and SVGEGT. The CDR3 contains 14 residues. Germline trimming cut 4 bases from V and 2 bases from J; bases unmatched to any gene: 4. CDR3 amino acids: CASSLTTGNYGYTF. CDR3 coding DNA: TGTGCCAGCAGTTTAACGACAGGGAACTATGGCTACACCTTC.

V and J are TRBV5-1 and TRBJ2-6; perhaps TRBD2 as D (5 bases). Germline assignment: CDR1 SGHRS and CDR2 YFSETQ. The CDR3 runs 17 residues. With 0 bases removed from V and 2 bases from J, the gap between germline ends came to 12 bases. CDR3 in DNA: TGCGCCAGCAGCTTGGGAGGGAGCGTAACTGGGGCCAACGTCCTGACTTTC. This sequence encodes CASSLGGSVTGANVLTF.

The chain employs TRBV5-1 and TRBJ2-1; D gene unclear. CDR1 SGHRS and CDR2 YFSETQ come from the germline V gene. The V end lost 1 base, the J end lost 6 bases, and 8 bases lay between the germline ends. CDR3 length: 13 amino acids. CDR3 residues: CASSLYFGNEQFF. CDR3 nucleotide sequence: TGCGCCAGCAGCTTGTACTTCGGCAATGAGCAGTTCTTC.

As to this clone: One end of the junction is discordant with germline, which a read error may explain. The chain carries TRBV7-7 and TRBJ2-2; D may be TRBD1 (5 bases). The CDR3 is made up of 15 amino acids. Per the germline V gene, CDR1 is SSHAT and CDR2 is FNYEAQ (reference sequence). CDR3 DNA sequence: TGTGCTAGCAGCTTAGCTGGGGCCGGGACCGGGGAGCTGTTTTTT. This translates into CASSLAGAGTGELFF.

The chain carries TRBV5-6 and TRBJ2-3; TRBD2 matches 10 bases. V trimming: 4 bases; J trimming: 2 bases; junction bases outside the gene matches: 4. The germline V gene encodes CDR1 SGHDT and CDR2 YYEEEE. CDR3 size: 15 residues. For the CDR3, the DNA is TGTGCCAGCAGCCCCGGACTAGCGGCCACAGATACGCAGTATTTT. It is translated as CASSPGLAATDTQYF. Full variable domain (remainder filled in from reference TRBV5-6 and TRBJ2-3): DAGVTQSPTHLIKTRGQQVTLRCSPKSGHDTVSWYQQALGQGPQFIFQYYEEEERQRGNFPDRFSGHQFPNYSSELNVNALLLGDSALYLCASSPGLAATDTQYFGPGTRLTVL.

The chain employs TRBV19 and TRBJ1-1; TRBD1 matches at 7 bases. The J segment lost 6 bases and the V segment lost 3 bases, leaving 7 bases of the junction unmatched. The germline CDR1 and CDR2 sequences are LNHDA and SQIVND (reference sequence). The length of the CDR3 is 14 residues. CDR3 sequence (DNA): TGTGCCAGTAGTATGGAAGGGGGCTGGGCTGAAGCTTTCTTT. Translation: CASSMEGGWAEAFF.

V and J are TRBV7-9 and TRBJ1-3; D remains ambiguous. Trimming took off 5 bases at V and 3 bases at J, with 11 bases between the two ends. The germline gives CDR1 SEHNR, CDR2 FQNEAQ (reference sequence). The CDR3 runs to 14 residues. The CDR3 is CASSSGLSGNTIYF. The CDR3 DNA sequence: TGTGCCAGCAGCAGCGGGTTGAGTGGAAACACCATATATTTT.

V and J are TRBV27 and TRBJ1-1; D remains unclear. CDR3 length: 13 amino acids. CDR1 and CDR2 (germline): MNHEY, SMNVEV (reference sequence). V was cut by 10 bases and J by 0 bases, with 12 bases left in between. The CDR3: CATASYLNTEAFF. The CDR3 DNA reads TGTGCCACCGCGTCGTATTTGAACACTGAAGCTTTCTTT.

This rearrangement joins TRBV10-3 to TRBJ2-2, with 14 bases identical to TRBD2. Trimming removed 0 bases from V and 2 bases from J; junction bases left unmatched: 2. This CDR3 has 18 residues. Per germline, CDR1 ENHRY and CDR2 SYGVKD. The CDR3 loop reads CAISESGLAGANTGELFF. The DNA of the CDR3 is TGTGCCATCAGTGAGTCGGGACTAGCGGGAGCTAACACCGGGGAGCTGTTTTTT.

J is TRBJ2-1 and V is TRBV7-2, with D unclear. The CDR3 runs 15 residues. CDR1 is SGHTA and CDR2 is FQGNSA in the germline V gene. Trimming pared 8 bases from V and 0 bases from J, leaving 14 bases between. CDR3 sequence (DNA): TGTGCCAGCGCTGCCGCCGCAGGCTCCTACAATGAGCAGTTCTTC. Protein: CASAAAAGSYNEQFF.

The rearrangement joins TRBV6-6 to TRBJ1-1; a weak D match, TRBD1 (6 bases). V dropped 2 bases and J dropped 0 bases, with 13 bases sitting between them. The CDR3 extends over 16 amino acids. Germline assignment: CDR1 MNHNY and CDR2 SVGAGI (reference sequence). The CDR3 sequence: CASSYRVGGMNTEAFF. The CDR3 coding sequence is TGTGCCAGCAGTTACAGGGTTGGGGGCATGAACACTGAAGCTTTCTTT.

This clone occurred a few times. J is TRBJ2-7 and V is TRBV7-9, with a possible D match to TRBD1 (5 bases). With 0 bases removed from V and 2 bases from J, the gap between germline ends came to 11 bases. The CDR3 is 15 amino acids. Germline lookup yields CDR1 SEHNR and CDR2 FQNEAQ (reference sequence). CDR3 sequence reads: CASSLAFDSTYEQYF. CDR3 DNA: TGTGCCAGCAGCTTAGCCTTTGACAGTACCTACGAGCAGTACTTC.

The genes are TRBV4-1 and TRBJ2-1, with 7 bases matching TRBD1. The germline CDR1 and CDR2 sequences are MGHRA and YSYEKL. Trimming at V came to 0 bases and at J to 8 bases, leaving 4 bases not matched to a gene. The CDR3 contains 14 residues. The CDR3 coding sequence is TGCGCCAGCAGCCAAGAGACAGGGTTGCATGAGCAGTTCTTC. Protein sequence: CASSQETGLHEQFF.

This chain links TRBV5-6 with TRBJ2-1; 10 nucleotides match TRBD2. The V and J ends lost 4 bases and 1 base, in that order; junction bases with no gene match: 11. Per germline, CDR1 SGHDT and CDR2 YYEEEE. The CDR3 has 18 residues. CDR3 region: CASSLLPLAGVSYNEQFF. DNA for the CDR3: TGTGCCAGCAGCCTCTTACCCCTAGCGGGAGTGTCCTACAATGAGCAGTTCTTC.

J is TRBJ1-1 and V is TRBV30, with D tentatively TRBD1 (5 bases). CDR1 is GTSNPN and CDR2 is SVGIG in the germline V gene (reference sequence). Trimming left V 2 bases short and J 3 bases short, with 13 bases between. The CDR3 loop spans 14 amino acids. The CDR3 is CAWSLTGGDTEAFF. The CDR3 DNA follows: TGTGCCTGGAGTCTTACAGGAGGGGACACTGAAGCTTTCTTT.

V is TRBV30 and J is TRBJ2-5, with D perhaps TRBD2 (6 bases). The CDR3 length is 14 residues. Trimming stripped 0 bases from V and 5 bases from J, with 13 bases between. Germline V lookup: CDR1 GTSNPN, CDR2 SVGIG (reference sequence). The CDR3 DNA is TGTGCCTGGAGTGTCCGGAGGGTCGCGGAGACCCAGTACTTC. It translates to CAWSVRRVAETQYF.

The sample holds one count of this clone. J is TRBJ1-1 and V is TRBV6-5; the match to TRBD1 covers 7 bases. CDR3 length equals 16 residues. Germline V lookup: CDR1 MNHEY, CDR2 SVGAGI. With 2 bases clipped from V and 5 bases from J, the junction kept 11 bases outside the gene matches. This chain's CDR3 is CASSYAGNRGGTEAFF. As DNA, the CDR3 is TGTGCCAGCAGTTACGCGGGGAACAGGGGTGGAACTGAAGCTTTCTTT.

This chain joins TRBV11-2 and TRBJ2-3; TRBD2 aligns across 8 bases. The CDR3 sequence is 12 residues long. The V and J ends lost 6 bases and 15 bases, in that order; junction bases with no gene match: 11. CDR1 is SGHAT and CDR2 is FQNNGV in the germline V gene. The CDR3 coding sequence is TGTGCCAGCAGAGGACCGGGACTAGATCATTATTTT. It yields the protein CASRGPGLDHYF.

This sequence joins TRBV27 and TRBJ2-1, with 13 bases matching TRBD2. CDR3 length: 17 amino acids. Germline V gives CDR1 MNHEY, CDR2 SMNVEV (reference sequence). After removal of 4 bases from V and 4 bases from J, the junction contained 7 bases not matched to a gene. CDR3 DNA sequence: TGTGCCAGCAGTTGGACTAGCGGGGGACTGGGGTACAATGAGCAGTTCTTC. Translating gives CASSWTSGGLGYNEQFF.